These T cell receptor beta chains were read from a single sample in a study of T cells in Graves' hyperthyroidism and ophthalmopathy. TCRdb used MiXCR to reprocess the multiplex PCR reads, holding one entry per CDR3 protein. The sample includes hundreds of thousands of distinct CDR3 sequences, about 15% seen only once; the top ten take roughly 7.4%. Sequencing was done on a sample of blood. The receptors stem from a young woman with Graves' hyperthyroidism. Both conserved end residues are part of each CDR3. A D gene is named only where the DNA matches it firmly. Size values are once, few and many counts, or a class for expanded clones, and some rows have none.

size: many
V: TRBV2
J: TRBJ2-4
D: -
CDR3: CASYRDSNIQYF
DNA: TGTGCCTCCTACCGGGACTCTAACATTCAGTACTTC

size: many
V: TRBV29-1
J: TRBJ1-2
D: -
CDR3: CSGLGRRGYTF
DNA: TGCAGCGGCCTCGGTCGAAGGGGCTACACCTTC

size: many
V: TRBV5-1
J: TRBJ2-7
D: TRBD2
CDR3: CASSLVLAGGSYEQYF
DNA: TGCGCCAGCAGCTTGGTACTAGCGGGAGGATCCTACGAGCAGTACTTC

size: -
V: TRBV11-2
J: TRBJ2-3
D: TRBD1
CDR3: CASSLVRGTGATDTQYF
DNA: TGTGCCAGCAGCTTAGTTCGCGGGACAGGGGCCACAGATACGCAGTATTTT

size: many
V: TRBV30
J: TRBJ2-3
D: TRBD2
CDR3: CAWSVPLPSGRALRTDTQYF
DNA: TGTGCCTGGAGTGTACCCCTCCCTAGCGGGAGGGCCTTACGGACAGATACGCAGTATTTT

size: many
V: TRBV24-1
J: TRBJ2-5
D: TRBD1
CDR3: CATSDAGTGGAETQYF
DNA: TGTGCCACCAGTGACGCCGGGACAGGGGGCGCGGAGACCCAGTACTTC

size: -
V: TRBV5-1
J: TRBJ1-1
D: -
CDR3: CASSLAVQLSTEAFF
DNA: TGTGCCAGCAGCTTGGCGGTACAGTTATCCACTGAAGCTTTCTTT

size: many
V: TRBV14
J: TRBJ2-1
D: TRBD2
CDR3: CASSQLAGRAEQFF
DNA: TGTGCCAGCAGCCAGTTAGCGGGGCGGGCTGAGCAGTTCTTC

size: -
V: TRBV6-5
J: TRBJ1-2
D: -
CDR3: CASSYSTSGGDYGYTF
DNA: TGTGCCAGCAGTTACTCCACCTCGGGTGGGGACTATGGCTACACCTTC

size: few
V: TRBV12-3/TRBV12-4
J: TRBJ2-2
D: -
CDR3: CASTIGAGELFF
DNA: TGTGCCAGCACCATCGGGGCCGGGGAGCTGTTTTTT